The 15 T cell receptor beta chains below were found in one sample sequenced in a study of blood T cell repertoires in COVID-19. Sequencing used immunoSEQ multiplex PCR; TCRdb keeps in-frame clones, though not all of them. The sample contains some 120,000 clones, roughly 82% of which appear only once. The sequenced sample consisted of peripheral blood. Receptor source: a human donor in a cohort sampled during active COVID-19.

The V call is TRBV5-6, the J call TRBJ2-5, with TRBD1 matching over 9 bases. V shed 0 bases, J shed 2 bases, and the junction held 8 bases outside the gene matches. The CDR3 totals 17 residues. Germline V gene sequence: CDR1 SGHDT, CDR2 YYEEEE. CDR3 residues: CASSLDRGPEQQETQYF. The CDR3 bases are TGTGCCAGCAGCTTGGACAGGGGGCCGGAGCAGCAAGAGACCCAGTACTTC.

The J gene is TRBJ1-2, the V gene TRBV10-3; D call uncertain. Trimming stripped 2 bases from V and 4 bases from J, with 8 bases between. Germline CDR1 and CDR2: ENHRY and SYGVKD. The CDR3 spans 13 residues. The CDR3 protein is CAISEPTSYGYTF. As DNA, the CDR3 is TGTGCCATCAGTGAGCCTACTAGCTATGGCTACACCTTC.

V and J are TRBV5-1 and TRBJ2-1; 7 bases are a match to TRBD1. This CDR3 has 14 amino acids. Germline V lookup: CDR1 SGHRS, CDR2 YFSETQ. The J segment lost 3 bases and the V segment lost 6 bases, leaving 6 bases of the junction unmatched. The DNA of the CDR3 is TGCGCCAGCAAACGACAGGGCGACTACAATGAGCAGTTCTTC. It codes for CASKRQGDYNEQFF.

This chain links TRBV5-4 with TRBJ2-2; no definite D call. Trimming took off 2 bases at V and 6 bases at J, with 17 bases between the two ends. This CDR3 is 16 amino acids long. Germline V CDR1 and CDR2: SGHNT, YYREEE (reference sequence). The CDR3 DNA is TGTGCCAGCAGCTTAGCCTTTAGAGGTGGAGCCGGGGAGCTGTTTTTT. The encoded protein is CASSLAFRGGAGELFF.

The V and J genes are TRBV5-1 and TRBJ2-2; TRBD1 matches 11 bases. J was trimmed by 8 bases and V by 4 bases; bases with no gene match: 10. The CDR3 covers 16 residues. The germline V gene has CDR1 SGHRS and CDR2 YFSETQ. This chain's CDR3 is CASSPGQGAGSGELFF. The DNA for the CDR3 is TGCGCCAGCAGCCCCGGACAGGGGGCAGGGTCGGGGGAGCTGTTTTTT.

The table lists this clone with a few counts. This sequence joins TRBV7-2 and TRBJ2-1; unclear D gene. Germline V gene lookup returns CDR1 SGHTA and CDR2 FQGNSA. V gave up 0 bases and J gave up 9 bases, with 9 bases separating them. There are 13 residues in the CDR3. The CDR3 region has the DNA TGTGCCAGCAGCTTAGCTTTAGCTCCTGAGCAGTTCTTC. This gives the protein CASSLALAPEQFF.

This chain connects TRBV29-1 to TRBJ1-2; D may be TRBD1 (5 bases). V lost 5 bases to trimming and J lost 4 bases, with 23 bases between them. The V gene's germline CDR1 is SQVTM and CDR2 ANQGSEA. This CDR3 has 16 residues. This CDR3 reads CSVRATTGPSGYGYTF. DNA of the CDR3: TGCAGCGTTAGGGCGACAACAGGCCCTTCGGGCTATGGCTACACCTTC.

The CDR3 is CASSGLLPGQGIGGYTF. The DNA for the CDR3 is TGTGCCAGCAGTGGACTTTTACCGGGACAGGGGATCGGTGGCTACACCTTC. The chain employs TRBV25-1 and TRBJ1-2, with 10 bases that match TRBD1. The CDR3 contains 17 residues. The germline CDR1 and CDR2 sequences are MGHDK and SYGVNS. The junction had 15 bases not matched to a gene; V was cut back by 4 bases and J by 7 bases.

The chain joins TRBV30 to TRBJ1-4; D possibly corresponds to TRBD1 (6 bases). The germline gives CDR1 GTSNPN, CDR2 SVGIG (reference sequence). The CDR3 contains 15 residues. Trimming shortened V by 4 bases and J by 7 bases, and 19 bases separated the two germline ends. The CDR3 here is CAWTPGIRGGEKLFF. For the CDR3, the DNA is TGTGCCTGGACCCCAGGGATCCGAGGGGGTGAAAAACTGTTTTTT.

The CDR3: CATSDITGTGFTNSPLHF. CDR3 coding DNA: TGTGCCACCAGTGATATTACCGGGACAGGATTTACCAATTCACCCCTCCACTTT. This chain joins TRBV24-1 and TRBJ1-6; 8 nucleotides agree with TRBD1. In germline, CDR1 is KGHDR, CDR2 SFDVKD. The CDR3 sequence is 18 residues long. Losses at the gene ends were 3 bases for V and 7 bases for J; bases not matched to a gene: 13.

This clone was detected a few times. The chain uses TRBV28 and TRBJ1-2; a possible D gene is TRBD1 (5 bases). Germline CDR1 reads MDHEN; CDR2 reads SYDVKM. The CDR3 has 14 amino acids. V was clipped by 5 bases and J by 4 bases, with 14 bases between them. CDR3 DNA sequence: TGTGCCAGCAGTGTCATGGGGGGGGGCTATGGCTACACCTTC. It is translated as CASSVMGGGYGYTF.

This clone has only one observation. This chain uses TRBV30 with TRBJ2-2, with 10 bases matching TRBD2. Germline values: CDR1 GTSNPN, CDR2 SVGIG (reference sequence). Trimming cost V 0 bases and J 4 bases; bases outside gene matches: 5. The CDR3 is made up of 16 amino acids. The CDR3 region has the DNA TGTGCCTGGAGTGTAGCGGGAGGGCCGGGCACCGGGGAGCTGTTTTTT. It translates to CAWSVAGGPGTGELFF. The full variable domain, with the rest looked up from reference TRBV30 and TRBJ2-2, is SQTIHQWPATLVQPVGSPLSLECTVEGTSNPNLYWYRQAAGRGLQLLFYSVGIGQISSEVPQNLSASRPQDRQFILSSKKLLLSDSGFYLCAWSVAGGPGTGELFFGEGSRLTVL.

V and J are TRBV25-1 and TRBJ2-1; TRBD2 aligns across 9 bases. This CDR3 spans 17 amino acids. Germline V CDR1 and CDR2: MGHDK, SYGVNS. J gave up 7 bases and V 3 bases, and 13 bases lay outside the gene matches. The CDR3 spells CASSDPPGSGSRNEQFF. The CDR3 nucleotides are TGTGCCAGCAGTGACCCCCCGGGTAGCGGGAGTAGGAATGAGCAGTTCTTC.

The chain couples TRBV4-3 to TRBJ2-3, with D perhaps TRBD1 (5 bases). The CDR3 length is 17 residues. Trimming cost V 0 bases and J 0 bases, with 13 bases left between them. Per germline, CDR1 LGHNA and CDR2 YSLEER. CDR3 region: CASSQDILGASTDTQYF. The CDR3 region has the DNA TGCGCCAGCAGCCAAGATATTTTAGGGGCTAGCACAGATACGCAGTATTTT.

V is TRBV7-9 and J is TRBJ2-7, with 9 bases identical to TRBD1. This CDR3 spans 15 amino acids. Trimming removed 4 bases from V and 5 bases from J; junction bases left unmatched: 9. Germline CDR1 SEHNR, CDR2 FQNEAQ (reference sequence). CDR3 amino acids: CASSSTGQGTNEQYF. The CDR3 region has the DNA TGTGCCAGCAGCTCAACGGGACAGGGTACTAACGAGCAGTACTTC.